The source of this T cell receptor beta chain is a study of T-cell memory formation after mild COVID-19. After 5'RACE with constant-segment primers, TCR alpha and TCR beta cDNA libraries carrying sample barcodes and UMIs were obtained. TCRdb independently ran MiXCR on the 5' RACE reads; one entry per CDR3 protein. The sample lists just over 150,000 distinct CDR3 sequences; around 30% were seen once. This clonotype was observed a few times. Specimen: PBMCs or a T cell subset sorted from them (not recorded which). The origin of this receptor is an adult woman who had mild COVID-19 (a few samples of this study predate the infection). Cell type and time point are not known.

CDR3 coding DNA: TGCAGTGCTAGAGATCTTAAGGGTGGTCTAGCGGGGCTCTACGAGCAGTACTTC. Its protein product is CSARDLKGGLAGLYEQYF. This chain connects TRBV20-1 to TRBJ2-7, with 9 bases lining up with TRBD2. The junction had 15 bases not matched to a gene; V was cut back by 0 bases and J by 3 bases. The germline V gene has CDR1 DFQATT and CDR2 SNEGSKA (reference sequence). The CDR3 loop spans 18 amino acids.